What follows are 2 T cell receptor beta chains derived from one specimen sequenced in a study of cytomegalovirus exposure and HLA in healthy donors. Both 60 Vbeta primers and 13 Jbeta primers went into the PCR. Profiling relied on immunoSEQ multiplex PCR, and the TCRdb table lists in-frame clones only, not all of them. The table shows roughly 150,000 clones, with roughly three quarters occurring only once. Material for sequencing was PBMCs. The receptors come from a man aged 55 to 69 in good health and CMV-seronegative.

Turning to this clone: Within the sample, other DNA sequences also encode this same CDR3. The chain employs TRBV9 and TRBJ2-2; D gene unclear. The CDR3 covers 14 residues. V lost 0 bases to trimming and J lost 1 base, with 4 bases between them. Germline V gives CDR1 SGDLS, CDR2 YYNGEE. The CDR3 bases are TGTGCCAGCAGCGTAGGAGGGAACACCGGGGAGCTGTTTTTT. It encodes CASSVGGNTGELFF.

The chain is built from TRBV9 and TRBJ1-3; D unresolved. The CDR3 contains 15 residues. Trimming pared 0 bases from V and 2 bases from J, leaving 9 bases between. CDR1 is SGDLS, CDR2 YYNGEE, per germline. The CDR3 here is CASSVDQATGNTIYF. The CDR3 bases are TGTGCCAGCAGCGTAGATCAGGCGACTGGAAACACCATATATTTT.